Below, 12 T cell receptor beta chains from the same sample are listed, as sequenced in a study of blood T cell repertoires in COVID-19 (dated by TCRdb to 2018 to 2020). The library was prepared using the immunoSEQ multiplex PCR assay. The immuneACCESS repertoire file appears here via TCRdb, limited to in-frame rearrangements. These files lack a portion of the clones; in checked studies, under half of the deficit traces to unresolved V genes, and the cause of the others is not known. This sample has roughly 260,000 clones in its table, and roughly nine tenths of those were observed once. The ten largest account for over 2% of the sample. Material: peripheral blood. These receptor sequences come from a woman between 45 and 65 years old who had recovered from COVID-19.

The V gene is TRBV18, the J gene TRBJ2-1, with 12 nucleotides matching TRBD2. Germline lookup yields CDR1 KGHSH and CDR2 LQKENI. The CDR3 is made up of 15 amino acids. Trimming removed 6 bases from V and 4 bases from J; junction bases left unmatched: 4. In DNA, the CDR3 is TGTGCCAGCTCGCCGGGGACTAGCGGGTACAATGAGCAGTTCTTC. It specifies CASSPGTSGYNEQFF.

The chain uses TRBV30 and TRBJ1-2; a weak D match, TRBD1 (5 bases). The V end lost 2 bases, the J end lost 2 bases, and 15 bases lay between the germline ends. Germline lookup yields CDR1 GTSNPN and CDR2 SVGIG (reference sequence). The CDR3 extends over 15 amino acids. The CDR3 reads CAWSPRQRPNYGYTF. CDR3 nucleotides: TGTGCCTGGAGTCCCCGACAGAGGCCCAACTATGGCTACACCTTC.

The genes are TRBV9 and TRBJ1-3; TRBD1 aligns across 7 bases. The CDR3 runs to 15 residues. Germline values: CDR1 SGDLS, CDR2 YYNGEE. V lost 2 bases to trimming and J lost 0 bases; unmatched junction nucleotides: 2. The CDR3 DNA follows: TGTGCCAGCAGCGTCACAGGGGACTCTGGAAACACCATATATTTT. This sequence encodes CASSVTGDSGNTIYF.

This clone has only a few counts. The chain combines TRBV6-2 or TRBV6-3 with TRBJ1-5, with TRBD1 matching 9 bases. The CDR3 totals 16 residues. The trim removed 2 bases at V and 2 bases at J, leaving 4 bases unmatched. Germline CDR1 and CDR2: MNHEY and SVGEGT. The CDR3 DNA is TGTGCCAGCAGTTACCACAGGGGGCTTGGCAATCAGCCCCAGCATTTT. It codes for CASSYHRGLGNQPQHF.

The chain is built from TRBV19 and TRBJ2-6; the D gene is possibly TRBD1 (5 bases). Trimming took off 4 bases at V and 1 base at J, with 20 bases between the two ends. Germline-derived CDR1 and CDR2 are LNHDA and SQIVND (reference sequence). The CDR3 extends over 19 amino acids. The CDR3 loop reads CASSTEELQVFSGANVLTF. CDR3 DNA: TGTGCCAGTAGTACAGAAGAGTTACAGGTATTTTCTGGGGCCAACGTCCTGACTTTC.

The chain combines TRBV5-1 with TRBJ2-3; TRBD2 is a possible D gene (6 bases). V was cut by 4 bases and J by 0 bases, with 12 bases left in between. Germline lookup yields CDR1 SGHRS and CDR2 YFSETQ. This CDR3 has 15 amino acids. The CDR3 sequence is CASSPAGTSTDTQYF. In nucleotides, the CDR3 is TGCGCCAGCAGCCCAGCCGGGACTAGCACAGATACGCAGTATTTT.

About this clone: It is unclear where the CDR3 begins or ends on the DNA, so no DNA is shown, and the CDR3 is as TCRdb lists it. The chain links TRBV28 to TRBJ2-1; TRBD2 is taken as the D call from the table, unchecked against the DNA. The CDR3 sequence runs 17 residues, both termini included. The germline V gene encodes CDR1 MDHEN and CDR2 SYDVKM. The CDR3: CASSTSGRREAGDEQFF.

The chain couples TRBV29-1 to TRBJ1-1; TRBD1 agrees at 7 bases. J was trimmed by 1 base and V by 8 bases; bases with no gene match: 10. The CDR3 extends over 14 amino acids. Looked up from germline, CDR1 is SQVTM and CDR2 is ANQGSEA. The CDR3 reads CSSSGTAANTEAFF. CDR3 DNA sequence: TGCAGCTCCTCCGGGACAGCGGCGAACACTGAAGCTTTCTTT.

This chain links TRBV19 with TRBJ1-6; D not certain. This CDR3 has 18 residues. Trimming removed 2 bases at V and 3 bases at J, with 17 bases between. From germline, CDR1 is LNHDA and CDR2 SQIVND (reference sequence). The DNA for the CDR3 is TGTGCCAGTAGTATAAGACGGCCACGGGGTAACTATAATTCACCCCTCCACTTT. Translating gives CASSIRRPRGNYNSPLHF.

This clone has only a few counts. The chain is built from TRBV28 and TRBJ2-3; weak D call: TRBD2 (6 bases). The CDR3 runs to 17 residues. The V end lost 6 bases, the J end lost 3 bases, and 22 bases lay between the germline ends. Germline V gene data show CDR1 as MDHEN and CDR2 as SYDVKM. The CDR3 DNA sequence: TGTGCCAGCAGGTTTGGGACTGGAGCCTCCCCGACAGATACGCAGTATTTT. This encodes CASRFGTGASPTDTQYF.

V gene TRBV10-3 combines with J gene TRBJ1-4; a possible D gene is TRBD1 (5 bases). Trimming left V 2 bases short and J 14 bases short, with 9 bases between. The CDR3 is made up of 11 amino acids. Germline V CDR1 and CDR2: ENHRY, SYGVKD. The CDR3 protein is CAISEGGKLFF. CDR3 coding DNA: TGTGCCATCAGTGAGGGGGGGAAGCTGTTTTTT.

The CDR3 DNA reads TGCGCCAGCAGCCAAGATACGAGGTTAAGAGGGAATCAGCCCCAGCATTTT. Its translation is CASSQDTRLRGNQPQHF. The genes are TRBV4-3 and TRBJ1-5; D not resolved. Trimming shortened V by 0 bases and J by 4 bases, and 16 bases separated the two germline ends. The germline CDR1 and CDR2 sequences are LGHNA and YSLEER. This CDR3 spans 17 amino acids.